This T cell receptor beta chain appears in the sequencing data of a study of control samples from healthy donors and cancer patients. The repertoire was sequenced with immunoSEQ multiplex PCR; TCRdb's copy has only in-frame clones and lacks some. The sample has over 75,000 clones; more than 75% are singletons. V was cut by 1 base and J by 4 bases, with 23 bases left in between. CDR3 length equals 18 residues. Germline loops: CDR1 SEHNR, CDR2 FQNEAQ (reference sequence). The chain recombines TRBV7-9 with TRBJ2-7; possibly TRBD1 or TRBD2 for D (6 bases each). The TCR comes from a man aged 55 to 70 in good health. Sequenced sample: blood. CDR3 region: CASSLGKRGYGGEYEQYF. The CDR3 coding sequence is TGTGCCAGCAGCTTAGGCAAAAGAGGATACGGGGGCGAGTACGAGCAGTACTTC. The full variable domain, with the rest looked up from reference TRBV7-9 and TRBJ2-7, is DTGVSQNPRHKITKRGQNVTFRCDPISEHNRLYWYRQTLGQGPEFLTYFQNEAQLEKSRLLSDRFSAERPKGSFSTLEIQRTEQGDSAMYLCASSLGKRGYGGEYEQYFGPGTRLTVT.